These 26 T cell receptor beta chains share one sample of origin, sequenced in a study of OX40 agonist ivuxolimab in advanced cancers. The protocol was immunoSEQ multiplex PCR, while the TCRdb copy is restricted to in-frame clones and leaves out a portion. The sample lists 20,000 to 25,000 clones; around 79% were seen once. Material: CD4+ or CD8+ T cells sorted from blood, obtained in a trial of the OX40 agonist ivuxolimab. The receptors here all came from an adult with an advanced solid tumor such as melanoma, head and neck, liver or kidney cancer.

This rearrangement joins TRBV5-8 to TRBJ2-5; 10 bases line up with TRBD2. Trimming removed 4 bases from V and 7 bases from J; junction bases left unmatched: 13. Germline CDR1 SGHTS, CDR2 YDEGEE. The CDR3 has 16 amino acids. CDR3 sequence reads: CASSTGTSAGRGTQYF. In nucleotides, the CDR3 is TGTGCCAGCAGCACAGGGACTAGCGCTGGGAGGGGGACCCAGTACTTC.

The rearrangement uses TRBV7-9 and TRBJ2-1; 8 bases line up with TRBD2. Germline V CDR1 and CDR2: SEHNR, FQNEAQ (reference sequence). Trimming took 2 bases from V and 5 from J; bases not matched to a gene: 5. CDR3 size: 15 residues. The chain's CDR3 is CASSLLAGPNNEQFF. DNA for the CDR3: TGTGCCAGCAGCTTACTAGCGGGCCCAAACAATGAGCAGTTCTTC.

The V gene is TRBV28, the J gene TRBJ2-1; 8 bases fit TRBD1. V lost 2 bases, J lost 5 bases, and 8 bases stayed unmatched. The CDR3 is made up of 16 amino acids. Germline V gives CDR1 MDHEN, CDR2 SYDVKM. The CDR3 region is CASSLRGTGAHNEQFF. CDR3 nucleotide sequence: TGTGCCAGCAGTTTACGGGGGACAGGCGCCCACAATGAGCAGTTCTTC.

This chain joins TRBV7-2 and TRBJ1-3; possibly TRBD1 for D (6 bases). The CDR3 totals 15 residues. Germline V gene lookup returns CDR1 SGHTA and CDR2 FQGNSA. V shed 6 bases and J shed 4 bases, with 16 bases lying between them. In DNA form, the CDR3 reads TGTGCCAGCAGTGTGATACCGGGACAAGGAAACACCATATATTTT. Protein sequence: CASSVIPGQGNTIYF.

The J gene is TRBJ2-2, the V gene TRBV11-2; D remains unclear. Germline CDR1 reads SGHAT; CDR2 reads FQNNGV. The CDR3 extends over 15 amino acids. Trimming left V 2 bases short and J 5 bases short, with 12 bases between. CDR3 in amino acids: CASSLYDSYTGELFF. CDR3 coding DNA: TGTGCCAGCAGCTTATACGACTCTTATACCGGGGAGCTGTTTTTT.

CDR3 sequence: CASSSWAGTNHNEQFF. CDR3 nucleotide sequence: TGTGCCAGCAGCTCCTGGGCCGGGACTAACCACAATGAGCAGTTCTTC. The chain recombines TRBV11-2 with TRBJ2-1; 7 bases are shared with TRBD2. The CDR3 spans 16 residues. The V gene end was trimmed by 4 bases and the J gene end by 5 bases; junction bases not matched to a gene: 11. From germline, CDR1 is SGHAT and CDR2 FQNNGV.

This chain connects TRBV7-3 to TRBJ2-7; no reliable D call. Germline lookup yields CDR1 SGHTA and CDR2 FQGTGA. This CDR3 has 15 residues. The V gene lost 3 bases and the J gene lost 0 bases, with 12 bases spanning the gap. DNA of the CDR3: TGTGCCAGCAGCTTGTGGCCGGGCAGCTCCTACGAGCAGTACTTC. Protein sequence: CASSLWPGSSYEQYF.

This clone was seen only a few times. The V and J genes are TRBV30 and TRBJ1-1; D gene ambiguous. The V end lost 0 bases, the J end lost 0 bases, and 11 bases lay between the germline ends. The germline V gene encodes CDR1 GTSNPN and CDR2 SVGIG (reference sequence). This CDR3 contains 15 residues. CDR3 amino acids: CAWSVLGNMNTEAFF. The CDR3 coding sequence is TGTGCCTGGAGTGTACTGGGAAACATGAACACTGAAGCTTTCTTT.

J is TRBJ1-1 and V is TRBV30; TRBD1 matches 7 bases. Trimming at V came to 0 bases and at J to 7 bases, leaving 8 bases not matched to a gene. CDR1 is GTSNPN and CDR2 is SVGIG in the germline V gene (reference sequence). The CDR3 has 14 amino acids. This CDR3 is CAWSVYQGVSEAFF. The CDR3 DNA reads as TGTGCCTGGAGTGTTTACCAGGGGGTAAGTGAAGCTTTCTTT.

The chain employs TRBV4-3 and TRBJ2-5, with D unresolved. V was cut by 4 bases and J by 2 bases, with 23 bases left in between. Germline V gene data show CDR1 as LGHNA and CDR2 as YSLEER. The CDR3 covers 18 residues. CDR3 loop: CASSPSQFLPPSQETQYF. CDR3 nucleotide sequence: TGCGCCAGCAGCCCCTCTCAATTCCTCCCCCCCAGTCAAGAGACCCAGTACTTC.

The rearrangement links TRBV9 to TRBJ2-1, with 7 bases that match TRBD2. The CDR3 covers 12 residues. CDR1 SGDLS and CDR2 YYNGEE come from the germline V gene. Trimming removed 3 bases from V and 12 bases from J; junction bases left unmatched: 6. This chain's CDR3 is CASSDPKRGQFF. The CDR3 DNA reads TGTGCCAGCAGCGACCCCAAGCGGGGGCAGTTCTTC.

The chain has TRBV6-5 and TRBJ1-5, with D tentatively TRBD1 (5 bases). The CDR3 is made up of 14 amino acids. V lost 2 bases and J 0 bases, leaving 5 bases between the germline ends. CDR1 and CDR2 (germline): MNHEY, SVGAGI. CDR3 DNA sequence: TGTGCCAGCAGTTACGGGGGTAGCAATCAGCCCCAGCATTTT. Its protein is CASSYGGSNQPQHF.

The rearrangement uses TRBV5-4 and TRBJ1-1; D gene unclear. V lost 0 bases and J lost 2, with 11 bases in between. The CDR3 covers 15 residues. Germline-derived CDR1 and CDR2 are SGHNT and YYREEE (reference sequence). The CDR3 region is CASSLVKGPNTEAFF. The CDR3 bases are TGTGCCAGCAGCTTGGTCAAGGGTCCAAACACTGAAGCTTTCTTT.

The chain has TRBV6-6 and TRBJ2-7, with TRBD1 matching over 8 bases. Germline CDR1 is MNHNY and CDR2 is SVGAGI (reference sequence). The length of the CDR3 is 12 residues. V lost 6 bases, J lost 6 bases, and 4 bases stayed unmatched. In nucleotides, the CDR3 is TGTGCCAGCAGCCAGGGGGCGGGCGAGCAGTACTTC. Amino acids: CASSQGAGEQYF.

The chain carries TRBV19 and TRBJ1-3, with D unclear. The germline V gene has CDR1 LNHDA and CDR2 SQIVND (reference sequence). The germline V and J ends were trimmed by 6 bases and 4 bases, with 7 bases remaining between them. The CDR3 contains 12 residues. The CDR3 spells CASRTGGNTIYF. The CDR3 bases are TGTGCCAGTAGGACGGGAGGAAACACCATATATTTT.

In its sample, this clone is medium-sized (0.01 to 0.1%). The chain is built from TRBV25-1 and TRBJ1-2; D may be TRBD1 (6 bases). The germline V gene has CDR1 MGHDK and CDR2 SYGVNS. V lost 4 bases, J lost 7 bases, and 13 bases lay in between. The CDR3 has 13 amino acids. The CDR3 loop is CASSGITGSGYTF. The CDR3 DNA reads as TGTGCCAGCAGTGGAATAACAGGGAGTGGCTACACCTTC.

The genes are TRBV29-1 and TRBJ1-2, with D possibly TRBD1 on 5 matching bases. This CDR3 is built from 12 residues. Trimming took 5 bases from V and 4 from J, leaving 11 bases between them. The V gene's germline CDR1 is SQVTM and CDR2 ANQGSEA. The CDR3 DNA is TGCAGCGTTCAAGGGGACTCCTATGGCTACACCTTC. Its protein is CSVQGDSYGYTF.

The J gene is TRBJ2-7, the V gene TRBV4-2, with 8 bases aligning to TRBD1. The CDR3 consists of 16 residues. The V and J ends lost 1 base and 4 bases, in that order; junction bases with no gene match: 9. CDR1 LGHNA and CDR2 YNFKEQ come from the germline V gene. The CDR3 DNA reads TGTGCCAGCAGCCAAGCAGGAGGACAGGGTGGGTACGAGCAGTACTTC. It is translated as CASSQAGGQGGYEQYF.

The chain links TRBV9 to TRBJ2-7; D perhaps matches TRBD2 (5 bases). CDR1 is SGDLS, CDR2 YYNGEE, per germline. The CDR3 loop spans 14 amino acids. The V and J ends lost 2 bases and 2 bases respectively, with 11 bases between them. CDR3 nucleotide sequence: TGTGCCAGCAGCGTCGGGGTCACGACCTACGAGCAGTACTTC. It encodes CASSVGVTTYEQYF.

The V gene is TRBV21-1, the J gene TRBJ1-6. TRBV21-1 is a pseudogene segment. This CDR3 spans 18 amino acids. CDR3 coding DNA: TGTGCCAGCAGCCCTGGGGAAGGGAGGAAACCCTATAATTCACCCCTCCACTTT. This gives the protein CASSPGEGRKPYNSPLHF.

This clone was counted a single time. V gene TRBV7-2 combines with J gene TRBJ2-2, with D hard to call. Germline V CDR1 and CDR2: SGHTA, FQGNSA. Trimming pared 3 bases from V and 4 bases from J, leaving 6 bases between. The CDR3 extends over 13 amino acids. The CDR3 DNA is TGTGCCAGCAGCTTCAAAACCACCGGGGAGCTGTTTTTT. This codes for CASSFKTTGELFF.

V gene TRBV6-1 combines with J gene TRBJ1-4, with D hard to call. With 2 bases removed from V and 5 bases from J, the gap between germline ends came to 12 bases. Germline lookup yields CDR1 MNHNS and CDR2 SASEGT. The CDR3 runs 15 residues. Here the CDR3 DNA reads TGTGCCAGCAGTGAATCGGCAGTTCCCAATGAAAAACTGTTTTTT. Protein: CASSESAVPNEKLFF.

This chain connects TRBV5-4 to TRBJ1-1; tentative D call: TRBD1 (6 bases). V lost 0 bases, J lost 7 bases, and 16 bases lay in between. Germline lookup yields CDR1 SGHNT and CDR2 YYREEE (reference sequence). The CDR3 totals 15 residues. The CDR3 nucleotides read TGTGCCAGCAGCTTGGCCGAGACAGGTTCTCGTGAAGCTTTCTTT. It yields the protein CASSLAETGSREAFF.

The rearrangement links TRBV6-6 to TRBJ2-3; D is possibly TRBD1 (6 bases). From germline, CDR1 is MNHNY and CDR2 SVGAGI (reference sequence). Trimming removed 4 bases at V and 2 bases at J, with 10 bases between. The CDR3 extends over 14 amino acids. DNA for the CDR3: TGTGCCAGCAGTTCTGGACAGCACACAGATACGCAGTATTTT. Protein: CASSSGQHTDTQYF.

The chain employs TRBV28 and TRBJ1-6, with 10 nucleotides matching TRBD1. The germline V gene encodes CDR1 MDHEN and CDR2 SYDVKM. Trimming at V came to 1 base and at J to 8 bases, leaving 8 bases not matched to a gene. This CDR3 region has 17 residues. The CDR3 sequence is CASSLSSSTGGDSPLHF. CDR3 DNA sequence: TGTGCCAGCAGTTTATCCTCCTCGACAGGGGGCGATTCACCCCTCCACTTT.

The rearrangement uses TRBV28 and TRBJ2-6, with no clear D. Germline V gene lookup returns CDR1 MDHEN and CDR2 SYDVKM. This CDR3 is built from 16 residues. The ends were cut back, 7 bases at V and 2 bases at J, with 15 bases in the middle. The CDR3 DNA reads TGTGCCAGCACCATCCCCGGGCTGGCTGGGGCCAACGTCCTGACTTTC. As protein: CASTIPGLAGANVLTF.